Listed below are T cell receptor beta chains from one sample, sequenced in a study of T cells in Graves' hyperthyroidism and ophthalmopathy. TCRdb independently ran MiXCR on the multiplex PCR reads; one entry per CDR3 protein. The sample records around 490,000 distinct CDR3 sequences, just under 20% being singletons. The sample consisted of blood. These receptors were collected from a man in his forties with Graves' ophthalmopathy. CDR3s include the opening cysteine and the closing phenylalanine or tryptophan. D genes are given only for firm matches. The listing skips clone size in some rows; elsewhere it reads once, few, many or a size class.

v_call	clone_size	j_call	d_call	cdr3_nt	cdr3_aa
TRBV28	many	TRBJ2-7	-	TGTGCCAGCAGTCCCCAGTATGGGTCCGCTTACGAGCAGTACTTC	CASSPQYGSAYEQYF
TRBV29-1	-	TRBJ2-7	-	TGCAGCGTTGAAGGCTCCTACGAGCAGTACTTC	CSVEGSYEQYF
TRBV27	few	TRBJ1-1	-	TGTGCCAGCAGTTTACCCGGAACGGGGGCCGGGGGGGAAGCTTTCTTT	CASSLPGTGAGGEAFF
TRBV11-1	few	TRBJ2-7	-	TGTGCCAGCAGCTTAACAGAACCCTACGAGCAGTACTTC	CASSLTEPYEQYF
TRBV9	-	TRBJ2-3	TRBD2	TGTGCCAGCACCAGACTAGCGGGGGGGCCCGACACAGATACGCAGTATTTT	CASTRLAGGPDTDTQYF
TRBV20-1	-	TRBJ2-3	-	TGCAGTGCTACTAAAGCTGCTAGCACAGATACGCAGTATTTT	CSATKAASTDTQYF
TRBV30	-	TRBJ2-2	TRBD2	TGTGCCTGGCTCCCGCCGGGACTAGCGGGGGGGGGAGGGCCCGGGGAGCTGTTTTTT	CAWLPPGLAGGGGPGELFF
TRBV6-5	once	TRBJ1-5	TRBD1	TGTGCCAGCAGTTACGACAGGGTTCAGCCCCAGCATTTT	CASSYDRVQPQHF
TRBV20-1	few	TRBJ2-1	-	TGCAGTTCCGGACAGAGCTCCTACAATGAGCAGTTCTTC	CSSGQSSYNEQFF
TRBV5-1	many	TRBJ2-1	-	TGCGCCAGCAGCTTGGAGGGGGACAAAGCCTACAATGAGCAGTTCTTC	CASSLEGDKAYNEQFF
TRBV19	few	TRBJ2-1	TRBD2	TGTGCCAGTAGCGGGAGGTTGGGTGAGCAGTTCTTC	CASSGRLGEQFF
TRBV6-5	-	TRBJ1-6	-	TGTGCCAGCAGTTACACGACCAGGGGAGGGAATTCACCCCTCCACTTT	CASSYTTRGGNSPLHF